This T cell receptor beta chain was captured by sequencing in a study of T cell responses to AZD1222 COVID-19 vaccine (TCRdb year 2021). With respect to the entire study: AZD1222 recipients whose second dose came at about 4 weeks and those whose second dose came at about 12 weeks were combined into one group, since spike-specific TCR depth and breadth did not differ between the two schedules. A total of just over 230 trial participants underwent TCR sequencing, of whom around 210 had received two doses of AZD1222 and some 26 had received two doses of the MenACWY control vaccine. Trial participants were enrolled into age subgroups of 18-55, 56-69 and 70-plus years, which contained approximately 150, 30 and 60 TCR-sequenced participants, respectively. Results and caveats for the whole study, not just this receptor: Conclusions about previously exposed vaccinees are limited, since just five or six AZD1222 recipients were seropositive for SARS-CoV-2 at baseline. A significant rise in spike-specific TCR breadth and depth was observed after two AZD1222 doses relative to day 0 and relative to MenACWY recipients. Because no samples from the day 14 peak response were available, repertoires could be characterized only after the peak T cell response. Epitopes outside the regions mutated in the B.1.351 and B.1.1.7 variants were reportedly recognized by nearly half of the unique spike-specific TCRs. Participants were mostly white British and included more females than males, and it was suggested by the authors that clonal diversity may have been underestimated. The 56-69-year group was small, and its depth increase did not reach significance, likely because of low power. The whole spike protein was spanned by vaccine-associated CD4 TCRs, and dominant responses were seen in regions 160-218 and 743-854.

The time point label of this sample denotes: baseline before first vaccination. Vaccinee samples came from UK trials COV001 and COV002, including a single-blind randomized controlled phase 2/3 trial of AZD1222 (ChAdOx1 nCoV-19) in healthy adults. For TCRbeta chain sequencing, PBMC samples were collected from trial participants at day 0 and at day 28 after the second dose. The CDR3 holds 16 amino acids from the cysteine to the phenylalanine. Kept here is only the CDR3 DNA, which spans 48 bases and is read in frame from base 1. The germline V gene provides CDR1 MGHRA and CDR2 YSYEKL. V is cut back by 1 base and J by 5 bases, with 5 bases in the junction unmatched. In regard to this clone: No antigen is known for it. No per-base quality is available; no much larger clone lies one base away.

The CDR3 regions of human TCRbeta chains were subjected to immunosequencing. In the paper's pipeline: Repertoire TCRs were matched against a reference library of SARS-CoV-2-specific TCRs generated with the MIRA antigen-specificity platform. Breadth was defined as the fraction of unique TCRs that were SARS-CoV-2-associated, and depth was defined as the fraction of total T cells that were SARS-CoV-2-associated. Each spike-specific TCR was assigned to its reactive spike region and to a CD4 or CD8 class using the MIRA data. Log10-transformed breadth and depth values were compared by one-way ANOVA with Sidak's multiple comparisons tests. TCRdb re-hosts the immuneACCESS table, in-frame sequences only. Its copies lack some clones; in the studies checked, an unresolved V gene accounts for under half of them, and the cause for the rest is not known. V and J calls and clone size follow that table, whereas D and trimming were derived from the DNA. The sample table lists roughly 140,000 clones, 85% to 95% of them with a count of one. The ten biggest clones cover around 5% of the sample.

The sequence joins TRBV4-1 to TRBJ1-3; TRBD1 lines up with 10 middle nucleotides. Sequenced material: peripheral blood, taken on day 0 of AZD1222 vaccination. The clonotype comes from an adult in good health. The DNA sequence follows: TGCGCCAGCAGCCAAGCCCCGGGACAGGGGCGAAACACCATATATTTT. This translates into CASSQAPGQGRNTIYF.